This T cell receptor beta chain is drawn from a study of T cell repertoires in cytomegalovirus infection. At the level of the study: It can be stated that public TCR beta signatures indicated CMV infection as well as a matching HLA type. Study-wide findings and caveats: The cumulative frequency of public TCR beta families distinguished individuals who carried CMV together with the relevant HLA. HLA-C-restricted CMV-specific TCR beta clonotypes prevailed in the ex vivo response.

This clonotype has at least ten counts. What it binds is unknown. Germline CDR1 reads SQVTM; CDR2 reads ANQGSEA. The CDR3 has 14 amino acids. V was pared by 4 bases and J by 4 bases, with 16 bases between. TCRdb independently ran MiXCR on the reads; one entry per CDR3 protein. Among some 300,000 distinct CDR3 sequences listed, around 9.6% were seen once. The chain couples TRBV29-1 to TRBJ2-5; TRBD1 or TRBD2 may be the D gene (6 bases each). The origin of this receptor is a human donor in good health (CMV status not recorded). Some clones in this sample may be carry-over from other donors' samples. The source material was PBMCs. The CDR3 nucleotides are TGCAGCGTTGGGTCGACAGGAGGGGGAGAGACCCAGTACTTC. It yields the protein CSVGSTGGGETQYF.